Included here is one TCR beta chain sequence, with context. Only in-frame clones appear in the TCRdb table, and some are missing; sequencing was by immunoSEQ multiplex PCR. This table has roughly 130,000 clones, roughly 83% appearing once. The data originate from a study of blood T cell repertoires in COVID-19. V lost 2 bases to trimming and J lost 4 bases; unmatched junction nucleotides: 5. This CDR3 is 14 amino acids long. The germline V gene has CDR1 MNHEY and CDR2 SVGEGT. The source is a man aged 35-49 years with acute COVID-19. The material sequenced was PBMCs or T cells enriched from blood (not recorded which). The chain uses TRBV6-2 or TRBV6-3 and TRBJ2-7, with TRBD1 identical over 7 bases. CDR3 region: CASSYTRGLYEQYF. The CDR3 region has the DNA TGTGCCAGCAGTTACACCAGGGGGTTATACGAGCAGTACTTC.